This T cell receptor beta chain appears in the sequencing data of a study of T cells expressing NK-cell markers. This CDR3 comprises 13 residues. Germline CDR1 SSHAT, CDR2 FNYEAQ (reference sequence). TCRdb derives one entry per CDR3 protein from the 5' RACE reads, leaving out DNA. The sample has about 390,000 distinct CDR3 sequences. Source material: blood T cells: a sorted CD56 or NKG2C T cell subset, CD4+ or CD8+ T cells, or bulk PBMC T cells (not recorded which). This chain joins TRBV7-7 and TRBJ2-1. The TCR comes from a woman aged 45-59 years in good health. CDR3 in amino acids: CASSITLLGEQFF.